This T cell receptor (beta chain) stems from a study of CD8 T cells in ankylosing spondylitis. Regarding the study as a whole: Within peripheral blood, clones linked to disease were CD8+ and relatively rare. Matched synovial fluid from ankylosing spondylitis patients was reported to be enriched for disease-linked clones. A motif of 7 to 9 highly homologous TCR beta variants was seen as apparently characteristic of ankylosing spondylitis blood.

Quantitative 5'-RACE with molecular barcodes generated TCR beta libraries. TCRdb called the 5' RACE reads again in MiXCR, with one record for every CDR3 protein. Here the sample spans 200,000 to 250,000 distinct CDR3 sequences, approximately 7.3% being singletons. Per germline, CDR1 SNHLY and CDR2 FYNNEI. V dropped 4 bases and J dropped 8; count of bases not matched to a gene: 8. The CDR3 runs to 15 residues. This clonotype was seen only a few times. Its specificity is unknown. Sequencing used blood, either unsorted or a sorted T cell fraction (not recorded which). The sequence was collected from a male donor with ankylosing spondylitis. The chain uses TRBV2 and TRBJ2-1; 10 bases fit TRBD2. CDR3 DNA: TGTGCCAGCAGTGGAGCTAGCGGGAGAGTCGATGAGCAGTTCTTC. Its protein is CASSGASGRVDEQFF.